This TCR beta chain appears in the sequencing data of a study of early T cells in non-severe SARS-CoV-2 infection. Researchers attached unique molecular identifiers to individual cDNA molecules. TCRdb reprocessed the 5' RACE reads via MiXCR and lists one record per CDR3 protein. The table shows some 76,000 distinct CDR3 sequences, with 15% to 18% occurring only once. This CDR3 region has 13 residues. V shed 6 bases and J 6 bases; nucleotides not matched to a gene: 6. CDR1 and CDR2 from the germline V gene are MNHEY and SVGAGI. This clonotype has at least ten counts. The J gene is TRBJ1-1, the V gene TRBV6-5; 8 nucleotides agree with TRBD1. This sequence was found in an adult who was a healthcare worker with PCR-confirmed SARS-CoV-2 infection or an uninfected control (not recorded which). Input material: whole blood. The CDR3 is CASREDRVAEAFF. DNA for the CDR3: TGTGCCAGCAGGGAGGACAGGGTCGCTGAAGCTTTCTTT.